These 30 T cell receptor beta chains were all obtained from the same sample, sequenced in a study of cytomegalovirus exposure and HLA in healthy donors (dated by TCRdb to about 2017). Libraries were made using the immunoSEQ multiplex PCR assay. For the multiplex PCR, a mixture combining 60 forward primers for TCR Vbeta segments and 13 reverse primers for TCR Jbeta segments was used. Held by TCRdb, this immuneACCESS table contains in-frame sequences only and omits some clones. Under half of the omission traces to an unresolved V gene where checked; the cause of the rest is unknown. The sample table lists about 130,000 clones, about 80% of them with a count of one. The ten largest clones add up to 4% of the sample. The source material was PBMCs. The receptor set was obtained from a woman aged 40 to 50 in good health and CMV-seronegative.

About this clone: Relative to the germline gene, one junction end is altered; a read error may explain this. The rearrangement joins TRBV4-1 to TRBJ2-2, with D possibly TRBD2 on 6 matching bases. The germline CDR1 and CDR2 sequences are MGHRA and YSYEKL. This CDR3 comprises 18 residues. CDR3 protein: CASSQLLSGTLNPGELFF. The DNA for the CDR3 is TGCGCCAGCAGCCAGTTGTTGTCTGGGACTCTGAACCCCGGGGAGCTGTTTTTT.

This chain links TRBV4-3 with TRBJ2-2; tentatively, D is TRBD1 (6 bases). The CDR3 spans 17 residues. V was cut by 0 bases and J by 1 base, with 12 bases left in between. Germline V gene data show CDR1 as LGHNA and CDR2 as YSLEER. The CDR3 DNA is TGCGCCAGCAGCCAAGATGAGGCGACAGGGAACACCGGGGAGCTGTTTTTT. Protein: CASSQDEATGNTGELFF.

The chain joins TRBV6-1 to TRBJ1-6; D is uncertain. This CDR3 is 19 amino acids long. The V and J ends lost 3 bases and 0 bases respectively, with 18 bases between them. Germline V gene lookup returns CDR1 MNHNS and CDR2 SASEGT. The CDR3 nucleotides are TGTGCCAGCAGTGACCCGAGAAGAGGGCCGAGCTCCTATAATTCACCCCTCCACTTT. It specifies CASSDPRRGPSSYNSPLHF.

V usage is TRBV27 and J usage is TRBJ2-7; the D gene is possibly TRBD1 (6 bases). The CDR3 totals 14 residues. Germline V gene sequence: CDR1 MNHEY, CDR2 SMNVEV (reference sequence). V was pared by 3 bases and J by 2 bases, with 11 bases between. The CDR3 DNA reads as TGTGCCAGCAGTTTTGGACAGAGCACCTACGAGCAGTACTTC. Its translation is CASSFGQSTYEQYF.

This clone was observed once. CDR3 sequence reads: CASSSQGASYGYTF. CDR3 sequence (DNA): TGTGCCAGCAGCTCACAGGGGGCGAGCTATGGCTACACCTTC. The J gene is TRBJ1-2, the V gene TRBV5-4; 9 nucleotides agree with TRBD1. This CDR3 has 14 residues. V shed 3 bases and J 4 bases; nucleotides not matched to a gene: 4. CDR1 SGHNT and CDR2 YYREEE come from the germline V gene (reference sequence).

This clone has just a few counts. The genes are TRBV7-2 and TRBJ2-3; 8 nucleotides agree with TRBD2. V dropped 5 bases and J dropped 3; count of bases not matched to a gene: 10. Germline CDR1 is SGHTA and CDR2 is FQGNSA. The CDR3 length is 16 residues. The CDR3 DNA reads TGTGCCAGCAGCGAATTCGGGACTAGGTATACAGATACGCAGTATTTT. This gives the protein CASSEFGTRYTDTQYF. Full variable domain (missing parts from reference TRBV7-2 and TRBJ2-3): GAGVSQSPSNKVTEKGKDVELRCDPISGHTALYWYRQSLGQGLEFLIYFQGNSAPDKSGLPSDRFSAERTGGSVSTLTIQRTQQEDSAVYLCASSEFGTRYTDTQYFGPGTRLTVL.

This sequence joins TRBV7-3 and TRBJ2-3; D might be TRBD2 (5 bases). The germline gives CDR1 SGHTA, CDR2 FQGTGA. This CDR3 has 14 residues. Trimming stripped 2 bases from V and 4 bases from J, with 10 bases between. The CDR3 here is CASSLGSSPDTQYF. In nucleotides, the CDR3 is TGTGCCAGCAGCTTAGGCTCTAGCCCAGATACGCAGTATTTT.

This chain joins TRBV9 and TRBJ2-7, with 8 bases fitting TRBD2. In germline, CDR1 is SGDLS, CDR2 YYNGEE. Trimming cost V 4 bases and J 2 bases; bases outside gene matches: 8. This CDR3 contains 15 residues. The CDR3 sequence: CASSLPEREPYEQYF. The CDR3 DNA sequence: TGTGCCAGCAGCCTCCCTGAGCGGGAGCCCTACGAGCAGTACTTC.

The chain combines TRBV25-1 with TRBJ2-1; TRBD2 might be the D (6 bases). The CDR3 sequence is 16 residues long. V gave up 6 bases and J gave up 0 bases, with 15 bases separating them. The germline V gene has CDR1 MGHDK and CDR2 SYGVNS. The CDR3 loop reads CASSDTGTGSYNEQFF. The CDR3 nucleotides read TGTGCCAGCAGCGACACCGGGACTGGCTCCTACAATGAGCAGTTCTTC.

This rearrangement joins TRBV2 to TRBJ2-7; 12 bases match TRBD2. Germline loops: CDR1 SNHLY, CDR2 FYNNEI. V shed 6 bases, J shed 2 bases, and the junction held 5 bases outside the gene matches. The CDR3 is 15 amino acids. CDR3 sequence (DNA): TGTGCCAGCAGAGCACTAGCGGGGGGACCCTACGAGCAGTACTTC. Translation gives CASRALAGGPYEQYF.

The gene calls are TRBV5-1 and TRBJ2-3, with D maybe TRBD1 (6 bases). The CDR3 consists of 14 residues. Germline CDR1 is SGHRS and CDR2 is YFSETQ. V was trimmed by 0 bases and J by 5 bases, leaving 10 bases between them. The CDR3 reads CASSLGGGKDTQYF. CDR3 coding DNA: TGCGCCAGCAGCTTGGGTGGGGGCAAAGATACGCAGTATTTT.

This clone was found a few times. CDR3 sequence: CASSLEADSPLHF. The CDR3 region has the DNA TGTGCCAGCAGCCTGGAGGCGGATTCACCCCTCCACTTT. This chain links TRBV5-5 with TRBJ1-6; D ambiguous. The ends were cut back, 4 bases at V and 8 bases at J, with 10 bases in the middle. This CDR3 has 13 amino acids. CDR1 SGHKS and CDR2 YYEKEE come from the germline V gene (reference sequence).

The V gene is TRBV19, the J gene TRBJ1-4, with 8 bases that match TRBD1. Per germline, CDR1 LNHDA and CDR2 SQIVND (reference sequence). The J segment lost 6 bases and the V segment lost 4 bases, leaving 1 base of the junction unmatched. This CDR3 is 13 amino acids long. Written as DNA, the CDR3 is TGTGCCAGTAGTACGGACAGGGATGAAAAACTGTTTTTT. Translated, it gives CASSTDRDEKLFF.

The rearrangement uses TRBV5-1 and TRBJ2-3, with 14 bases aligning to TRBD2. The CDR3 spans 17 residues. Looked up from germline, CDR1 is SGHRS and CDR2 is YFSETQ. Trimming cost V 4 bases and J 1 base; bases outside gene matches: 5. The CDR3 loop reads CASSPGLAGAGTDTQYF. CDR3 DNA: TGCGCCAGCAGCCCGGGACTAGCGGGAGCTGGCACAGATACGCAGTATTTT.

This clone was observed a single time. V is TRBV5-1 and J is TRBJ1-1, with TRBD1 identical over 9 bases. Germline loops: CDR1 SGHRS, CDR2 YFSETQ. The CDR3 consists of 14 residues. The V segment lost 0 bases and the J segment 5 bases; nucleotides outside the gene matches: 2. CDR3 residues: CASSLEQGATEAFF. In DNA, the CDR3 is TGCGCCAGCAGCTTGGAACAGGGGGCAACTGAAGCTTTCTTT.

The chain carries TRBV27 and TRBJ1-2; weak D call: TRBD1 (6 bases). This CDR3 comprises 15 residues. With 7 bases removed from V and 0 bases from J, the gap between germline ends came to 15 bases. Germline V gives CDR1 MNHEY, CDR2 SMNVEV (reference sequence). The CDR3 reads CASKKDSNANYGYTF. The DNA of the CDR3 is TGTGCCAGCAAGAAGGACAGTAACGCTAACTATGGCTACACCTTC.

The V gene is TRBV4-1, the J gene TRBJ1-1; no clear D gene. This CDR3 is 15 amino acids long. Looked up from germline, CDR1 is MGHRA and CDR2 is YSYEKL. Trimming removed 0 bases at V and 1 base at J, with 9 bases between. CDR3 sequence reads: CASSQDQRGNTEAFF. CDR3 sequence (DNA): TGCGCCAGCAGCCAAGATCAACGGGGGAACACTGAAGCTTTCTTT.

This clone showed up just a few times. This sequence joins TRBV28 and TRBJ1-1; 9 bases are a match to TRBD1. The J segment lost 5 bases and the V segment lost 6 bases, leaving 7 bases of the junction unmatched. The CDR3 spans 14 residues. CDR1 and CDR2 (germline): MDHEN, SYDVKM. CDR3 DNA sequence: TGTGCCAGCAGCCTGGGGACAGGGTTGACTGAAGCTTTCTTT. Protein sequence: CASSLGTGLTEAFF.

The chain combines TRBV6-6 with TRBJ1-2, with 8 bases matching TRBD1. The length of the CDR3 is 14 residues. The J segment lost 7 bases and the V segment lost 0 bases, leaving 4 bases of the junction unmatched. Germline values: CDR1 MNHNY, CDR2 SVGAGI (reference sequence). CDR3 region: CASSYSRDRGGYTF. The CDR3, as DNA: TGTGCCAGCAGTTACTCGAGAGACAGGGGTGGCTACACCTTC.

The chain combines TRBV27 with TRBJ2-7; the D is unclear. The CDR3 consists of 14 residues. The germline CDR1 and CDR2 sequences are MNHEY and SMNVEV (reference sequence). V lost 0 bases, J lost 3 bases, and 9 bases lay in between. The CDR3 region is CASSLSGRVYEQYF. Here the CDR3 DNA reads TGTGCCAGCAGTTTATCGGGCCGAGTCTACGAGCAGTACTTC.

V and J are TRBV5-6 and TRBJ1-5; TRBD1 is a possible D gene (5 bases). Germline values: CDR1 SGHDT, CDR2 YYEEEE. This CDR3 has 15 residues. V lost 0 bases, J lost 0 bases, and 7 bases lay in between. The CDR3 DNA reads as TGTGCCAGCAGCTTGGCGGGGGGTAGCAATCAGCCCCAGCATTTT. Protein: CASSLAGGSNQPQHF.

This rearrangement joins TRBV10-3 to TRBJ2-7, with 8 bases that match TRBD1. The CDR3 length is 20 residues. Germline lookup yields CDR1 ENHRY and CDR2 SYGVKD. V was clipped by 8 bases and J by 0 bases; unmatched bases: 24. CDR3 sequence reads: CAIRTGDRTGLRPSSYEQYF. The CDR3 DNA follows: TGTGCCATCCGAACGGGAGACAGGACAGGGCTGCGTCCAAGCTCCTACGAGCAGTACTTC.

CDR3 coding DNA: TGTGCCAGCAGTTCGCGCGGGGTACACAATGAGCAGTTCTTC. Its protein is CASSSRGVHNEQFF. V is TRBV6-5 and J is TRBJ2-1; TRBD2 might be the D (6 bases). The V and J ends lost 4 bases and 5 bases respectively, with 12 bases between them. Germline CDR1 is MNHEY and CDR2 is SVGAGI. This CDR3 comprises 14 residues.

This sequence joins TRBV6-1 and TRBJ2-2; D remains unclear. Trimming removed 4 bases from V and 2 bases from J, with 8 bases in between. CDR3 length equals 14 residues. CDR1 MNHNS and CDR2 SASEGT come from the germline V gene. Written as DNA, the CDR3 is TGTGCCAGCAGTGCTATTCACAACACCGGGGAGCTGTTTTTT. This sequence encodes CASSAIHNTGELFF.

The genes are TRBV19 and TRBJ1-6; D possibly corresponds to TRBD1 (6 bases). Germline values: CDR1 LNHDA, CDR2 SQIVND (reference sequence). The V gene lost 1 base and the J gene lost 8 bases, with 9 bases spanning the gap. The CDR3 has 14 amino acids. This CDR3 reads CASSIGQVDSPLHF. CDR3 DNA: TGTGCCAGTAGTATAGGACAGGTGGATTCACCCCTCCACTTT.

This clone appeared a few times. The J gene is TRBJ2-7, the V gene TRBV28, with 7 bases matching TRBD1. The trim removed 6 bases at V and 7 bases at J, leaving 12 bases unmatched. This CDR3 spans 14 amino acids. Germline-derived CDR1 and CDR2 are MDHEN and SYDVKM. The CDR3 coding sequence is TGTGCCAGCAGGTCCCGGGCAGGGGGAAGGGAGCAGTACTTC. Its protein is CASRSRAGGREQYF. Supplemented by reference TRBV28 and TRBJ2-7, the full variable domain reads DVKVTQSSRYLVKRTGEKVFLECVQDMDHENMFWYRQDPGLGLRLIYFSYDVKMKEKGDIPEGYSVSREKKERFSLILESASTNQTSMYLCASRSRAGGREQYFGPGTRLTVT.

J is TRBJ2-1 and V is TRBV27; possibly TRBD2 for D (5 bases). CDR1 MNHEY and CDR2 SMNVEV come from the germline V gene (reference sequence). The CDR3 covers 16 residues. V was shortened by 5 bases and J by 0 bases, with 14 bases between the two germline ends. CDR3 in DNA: TGTGCCAGCAGTCCCGTTTTCGGGGTCTCCTACAATGAGCAGTTCTTC. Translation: CASSPVFGVSYNEQFF.

Here the CDR3 reads CASSPGGPFYEQYF. The CDR3, as DNA: TGTGCCAGCTCACCAGGAGGGCCTTTTTACGAGCAGTACTTC. This rearrangement joins TRBV18 to TRBJ2-7, with D maybe TRBD2 (6 bases). V shed 2 bases and J shed 4 bases, with 12 bases lying between them. This CDR3 has 14 residues. Per germline, CDR1 KGHSH and CDR2 LQKENI.

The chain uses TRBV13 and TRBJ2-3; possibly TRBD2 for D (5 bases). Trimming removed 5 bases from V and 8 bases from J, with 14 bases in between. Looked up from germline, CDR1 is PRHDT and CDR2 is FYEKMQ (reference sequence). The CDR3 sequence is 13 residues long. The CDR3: CASSPGPEATQYF. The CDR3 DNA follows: TGTGCCAGCAGCCCCGGCCCGGAGGCTACGCAGTATTTT.

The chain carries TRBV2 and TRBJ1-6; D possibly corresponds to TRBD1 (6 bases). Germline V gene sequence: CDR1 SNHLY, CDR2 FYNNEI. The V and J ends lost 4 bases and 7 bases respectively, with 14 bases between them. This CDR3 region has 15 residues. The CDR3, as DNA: TGTGCCAGCAGTGTGGAACAGGGTAGGAATTCACCCCTCCACTTT. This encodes CASSVEQGRNSPLHF.